The sequence of this T cell receptor (beta chain) was determined in a study of identical twins. Notes on the study in general: Models underestimated TCR alpha sharing (out-of-frame) in monozygotic twins. Interpretation of the results relied on cross-sectional statistical analysis and not on following the same donors.

Everyone who donated was a healthy Caucasian. A template switching step contributed a universal primer site, while unique molecular identifiers were present in the cDNA. Via MiXCR, TCRdb re-called the 5' RACE reads, giving one row per CDR3 protein. The sample carries some 300,000 distinct CDR3 sequences, around 12% recorded once. In its sample, this clonotype was seen a few times. Its target is unknown. These data were likewise used in another study, on yellow fever vaccine responses in identical twins.

The sequenced sample consisted of CD8+ T cells sorted from blood. The sequence was obtained from a young woman in good health.

CDR3 DNA: TGTGCCAGCAGCGACCGACAGGGAATTAACTATGGCTACACCTTC. Protein sequence: CASSDRQGINYGYTF. The chain links TRBV9 to TRBJ1-2, with 7 bases fitting TRBD1. Germline CDR1 and CDR2: SGDLS and YYNGEE. The V gene end was trimmed by 3 bases and the J gene end by 1 base; junction bases not matched to a gene: 6. The CDR3 is 15 residues long. Using reference TRBV9 and TRBJ1-2 for the parts outside the CDR3, the full variable domain is DSGVTQTPKHLITATGQRVTLRCSPRSGDLSVYWYQQSLDQGLQFLIQYYNGEERAKGNILERFSAQQFPDLHSELNLSSLELGDSALYFCASSDRQGINYGYTFGSGTRLTVV.